These 29 T cell receptor beta chains originate from one sample sequenced in a study of cytomegalovirus exposure and HLA in healthy donors. The primer mix had 60 Vbeta and 13 Jbeta primers. Method: immunoSEQ multiplex PCR; TCRdb's copy keeps in-frame clones and lacks some. Of 140,000 to 150,000 clones listed, approximately 72% are singletons. Sequencing was carried out using PBMCs. Every receptor here comes from a man in his forties in good health and CMV-seronegative.

The chain is built from TRBV4-3 and TRBJ2-6; TRBD1 matches at 10 bases. V lost 0 bases to trimming and J lost 3 bases; unmatched junction nucleotides: 5. The CDR3 contains 18 residues. Germline V gene sequence: CDR1 LGHNA, CDR2 YSLEER. DNA of the CDR3: TGCGCCAGCAGCCAAGATGGTGGACAGGGGGGTGGGGCCAACGTCCTGACTTTC. Its protein product is CASSQDGGQGGGANVLTF.

V gene TRBV7-9 combines with J gene TRBJ2-5, with 10 bases matching TRBD1. The J call is doubtful: the DNA matches TRBJ2-7 better. CDR3 size: 15 residues. CDR1 is SEHNR and CDR2 is FQNEAQ in the germline V gene (reference sequence). CDR3 DNA sequence: TGTGCCAGCAGCTTAGCGGGACAGGGGATGTACGAGCAGTACTTC. It is translated as CASSLAGQGMYEQYF.

V usage is TRBV6-5 and J usage is TRBJ2-1; TRBD2 agrees at 10 bases. This CDR3 is built from 16 residues. The V gene's germline CDR1 is MNHEY and CDR2 SVGAGI. V shed 0 bases and J 5 bases; nucleotides not matched to a gene: 4. The CDR3 DNA sequence: TGTGCCAGCAGTTACTCGCTAGCGGGGGCCAACAATGAGCAGTTCTTC. This translates into CASSYSLAGANNEQFF.

The rearrangement links TRBV27 to TRBJ1-5; perhaps TRBD1 as D (6 bases). Germline V lookup: CDR1 MNHEY, CDR2 SMNVEV (reference sequence). Between the trimmed V and J ends, which lost 8 bases and 1 base, there was a span of 12 bases. The CDR3 has 14 residues. The CDR3 loop is CASANRVSNQPQHF. The CDR3 DNA reads TGTGCCAGCGCAAACAGGGTAAGCAATCAGCCCCAGCATTTT.

A few counts support this clone. Here the CDR3 reads CASSSSQRQASYEQYF. CDR3 in DNA: TGCGCCAGCAGCTCCTCCCAAAGACAGGCTTCCTACGAGCAGTACTTC. The rearrangement uses TRBV5-1 and TRBJ2-7, with D possibly TRBD1 on 6 matching bases. V lost 3 bases and J 1 base, leaving 17 bases between the germline ends. There are 16 residues in the CDR3. Germline-derived CDR1 and CDR2 are SGHRS and YFSETQ. The full variable domain, its missing parts supplied by reference TRBV5-1 and TRBJ2-7, is KAGVTQTPRYLIKTRGQQVTLSCSPISGHRSVSWYQQTPGQGLQFLFEYFSETQRNKGNFPGRFSGRQFSNSRSEMNVSTLELGDSALYLCASSSSQRQASYEQYFGPGTRLTVT.

The V gene is TRBV4-1, the J gene TRBJ2-1; D uncertain. This CDR3 has 15 residues. Trimming removed 2 bases at V and 6 bases at J, with 14 bases between. The germline gives CDR1 MGHRA, CDR2 YSYEKL. The CDR3 DNA reads as TGCGCCAGCAGCCAACCGCGTACCATTACCAATGAGCAGTTCTTC. Translation: CASSQPRTITNEQFF.

The V gene is TRBV5-3, the J gene TRBJ2-1; the match to TRBD2 covers 7 bases. TRBV5-3 is placed among ORFs of uncertain function. The CDR3 spans 14 residues. The junction had 4 bases not matched to a gene; V was cut back by 4 bases and J by 3 bases. The chain's CDR3 is CARSPPGGYNEQFF. In DNA form, the CDR3 reads TGTGCCAGAAGCCCTCCGGGGGGCTACAATGAGCAGTTCTTC.

The rearrangement joins TRBV4-1 to TRBJ1-2; TRBD1 might be the D (5 bases). The CDR3 sequence is 15 residues long. In germline, CDR1 is MGHRA, CDR2 YSYEKL. The V and J ends lost 2 bases and 2 bases respectively, with 12 bases between them. Here the CDR3 DNA reads TGCGCCAGCAGCCAACCGACAGTAATAAACTATGGCTACACCTTC. Translating gives CASSQPTVINYGYTF.

The V and J genes are TRBV27 and TRBJ2-7; the D gene is possibly TRBD1 (6 bases). This CDR3 region has 14 residues. CDR1 and CDR2 from the germline V gene are MNHEY and SMNVEV (reference sequence). Between the trimmed V and J ends, which lost 2 bases and 1 base, there was a span of 9 bases. The CDR3 loop is CASSLAGTSYEQYF. The CDR3 region has the DNA TGTGCCAGCAGTTTAGCCGGGACATCCTACGAGCAGTACTTC.

On this clone itself: This CDR3 is also generated by other DNA sequences in the sample. The CDR3 here is CASSLGGRGEQYF. CDR3 DNA sequence: TGTGCCAGCAGCTTAGGTGGCAGGGGCGAGCAGTACTTC. V usage is TRBV7-9 and J usage is TRBJ2-7; D possibly corresponds to TRBD1 (6 bases). V was cut by 1 base and J by 6 bases, with 10 bases left in between. Germline values: CDR1 SEHNR, CDR2 FQNEAQ (reference sequence). The CDR3 is 13 amino acids. The full variable domain, completed using reference TRBV7-9 and TRBJ2-7, is DTGVSQNPRHKITKRGQNVTFRCDPISEHNRLYWYRQTLGQGPEFLTYFQNEAQLEKSRLLSDRFSAERPKGSFSTLEIQRTEQGDSAMYLCASSLGGRGEQYFGPGTRLTVT.

The chain recombines TRBV6-1 with TRBJ2-7; a possible D gene is TRBD1 (5 bases). The V end lost 2 bases, the J end lost 5 bases, and 13 bases lay between the germline ends. This CDR3 is built from 14 residues. In germline, CDR1 is MNHNS, CDR2 SASEGT. The CDR3 nucleotides read TGTGCCAGCAGTGAATGGGCAGGGTTGGACGAGCAGTACTTC. This sequence encodes CASSEWAGLDEQYF.

This clone came up once. The rearrangement links TRBV6-6 to TRBJ2-7; a weak D match, TRBD1 (6 bases). The length of the CDR3 is 14 residues. Germline assignment: CDR1 MNHNY and CDR2 SVGAGI (reference sequence). The V end was cut by 5 bases, the J end by 2 bases, with 13 bases between. This CDR3 is CASSTLDRPYEQYF. The CDR3, as DNA: TGTGCCAGCAGTACATTAGACAGGCCCTACGAGCAGTACTTC.

This clone has just one count. The gene calls are TRBV5-1 and TRBJ1-2, with TRBD1 matching over 7 bases. Trimming removed 7 bases from V and 5 bases from J; junction bases left unmatched: 11. The CDR3 is 14 residues long. The germline CDR1 and CDR2 sequences are SGHRS and YFSETQ. The CDR3 loop is CASWGAGGNYGYTF. CDR3 in DNA: TGCGCCAGCTGGGGCGCAGGGGGAAATTATGGCTACACCTTC.

The chain combines TRBV9 with TRBJ1-2; D uncertain. Trimming removed 2 bases from V and 7 bases from J, with 12 bases in between. This CDR3 comprises 13 residues. Germline-derived CDR1 and CDR2 are SGDLS and YYNGEE. In DNA, the CDR3 is TGTGCCAGCAGCGTCGAGGGTCTAGGTGGCTACACCTTC. Amino acids: CASSVEGLGGYTF.

The J gene is TRBJ1-1, the V gene TRBV2; TRBD1 aligns across 7 bases. Germline loops: CDR1 SNHLY, CDR2 FYNNEI. The CDR3 loop spans 13 amino acids. The J segment lost 5 bases and the V segment lost 5 bases, leaving 5 bases of the junction unmatched. CDR3 nucleotide sequence: TGTGCCAGCAGTCAAGACAGGGTGACTGAAGCTTTCTTT. It yields the protein CASSQDRVTEAFF.

The V gene is TRBV4-2, the J gene TRBJ1-1; 9 nucleotides align to TRBD1. V gave up 3 bases and J gave up 7 bases; unmatched junction bases: 12. The CDR3 has 16 residues. From germline, CDR1 is LGHNA and CDR2 YNFKEQ. The CDR3 region is CASSQGTGPTDVEAFF. CDR3 in DNA: TGTGCCAGCAGCCAGGGGACAGGGCCCACTGATGTTGAAGCTTTCTTT.

This sequence joins TRBV19 and TRBJ2-5, with D perhaps matching TRBD2 (5 bases). From germline, CDR1 is LNHDA and CDR2 SQIVND (reference sequence). The CDR3 is 14 residues long. V was pared by 3 bases and J by 2 bases, with 10 bases between. CDR3 nucleotides: TGTGCCAGTAGTATTACCGGCGGGCAAGAGACCCAGTACTTC. It specifies CASSITGGQETQYF. Full variable domain (rest looked up from reference TRBV19 and TRBJ2-5): DGGITQSPKYLFRKEGQNVTLSCEQNLNHDAMYWYRQDPGQGLRLIYYSQIVNDFQKGDIAEGYSVSREKKESFPLTVTSAQKNPTAFYLCASSITGGQETQYFGPGTRLLVL.

The CDR3 coding sequence is TGTGCCAGCAGTTACTCGAGTGGGGCCCCGAGTGGCTACACCTTC. This codes for CASSYSSGAPSGYTF. The rearrangement joins TRBV6-5 to TRBJ1-2, with a tentative D call TRBD1 (5 bases). Trimming removed 0 bases at V and 7 bases at J, with 15 bases between. The CDR3 is made up of 15 amino acids. Germline V gives CDR1 MNHEY, CDR2 SVGAGI.

This sequence joins TRBV5-1 and TRBJ1-2, with a possible D match to TRBD1 (6 bases). The V gene lost 0 bases and the J gene lost 7 bases, with 19 bases spanning the gap. Germline lookup yields CDR1 SGHRS and CDR2 YFSETQ. This CDR3 is built from 16 residues. The CDR3 spells CASSLAQGQGISGYTF. CDR3 nucleotides: TGCGCCAGCAGCTTGGCACAAGGGCAGGGGATTAGTGGCTACACCTTC.

V and J are TRBV5-1 and TRBJ2-7, with D tentatively TRBD1 (6 bases). The germline V and J ends were trimmed by 4 bases and 7 bases, with 21 bases remaining between them. The CDR3 has 15 amino acids. Germline V gives CDR1 SGHRS, CDR2 YFSETQ. The CDR3 coding sequence is TGCGCCAGCAGCCAGGACGGCCAAGGGGGTCGAGAGCAGTACTTC. This codes for CASSQDGQGGREQYF.

CDR3 residues: CATSRDTAGASEQYF. The CDR3 nucleotides are TGTGCCACCAGCAGAGATACCGCGGGAGCCTCCGAGCAGTACTTC. The chain carries TRBV15 and TRBJ2-7, with 7 bases matching TRBD2. J was trimmed by 6 bases and V by 0 bases; bases with no gene match: 8. Germline CDR1 and CDR2: LNHNV and YYDKDF (reference sequence). The CDR3 has 15 amino acids.

The V and J genes are TRBV14 and TRBJ2-2; 7 nucleotides agree with TRBD2. The CDR3 totals 19 residues. Trimming removed 0 bases from V and 0 bases from J; junction bases left unmatched: 10. Germline CDR1 SGHDN, CDR2 FVKESK. The CDR3 loop is CASSQDSLMGRANTGELFF. The DNA of the CDR3 is TGTGCCAGCAGCCAAGATTCCCTCATGGGGAGGGCGAACACCGGGGAGCTGTTTTTT.

The chain carries TRBV10-3 and TRBJ1-2; D is possibly TRBD1 (5 bases). This CDR3 is 17 amino acids long. CDR1 and CDR2 (germline): ENHRY, SYGVKD. V lost 0 bases and J lost 3, with 17 bases in between. CDR3 loop: CAISESPGRAPYYGYTF. The CDR3 nucleotides read TGTGCCATCAGTGAGTCCCCCGGCAGGGCCCCTTACTATGGCTACACCTTC.

The chain employs TRBV6-1 and TRBJ2-7; D remains unclear. The CDR3 runs 15 residues. Germline CDR1 reads MNHNS; CDR2 reads SASEGT. V was clipped by 1 base and J by 5 bases, with 15 bases between them. The CDR3 reads CASSEVTSFLDEQYF. The CDR3 region has the DNA TGTGCCAGCAGTGAAGTTACATCTTTTTTGGACGAGCAGTACTTC.

V gene TRBV27 combines with J gene TRBJ1-5; maybe TRBD1 (5 bases). Germline values: CDR1 MNHEY, CDR2 SMNVEV (reference sequence). The CDR3 consists of 13 residues. Trimming removed 8 bases at V and 5 bases at J, with 13 bases between. CDR3 protein: CASRGAYDQPQHF. Written as DNA, the CDR3 is TGTGCCAGCCGCGGGGCCTACGATCAGCCCCAGCATTTT.

The count of this clone is one. The chain has TRBV2 and TRBJ2-7; 7 bases are shared with TRBD1. Germline-derived CDR1 and CDR2 are SNHLY and FYNNEI. The J segment lost 7 bases and the V segment lost 6 bases, leaving 15 bases of the junction unmatched. The CDR3 is 15 residues long. The CDR3 nucleotides are TGTGCCAGCAGACGAACCGAGGGGGCCATTCAGGAGCAGTACTTC. Residues: CASRRTEGAIQEQYF. Full variable domain (remainder filled in from reference TRBV2 and TRBJ2-7): EPEVTQTPSHQVTQMGQEVILRCVPISNHLYFYWYRQILGQKVEFLVSFYNNEISEKSEIFDDQFSVERPDGSNFTLKIRSTKLEDSAMYFCASRRTEGAIQEQYFGPGTRLTVT.

V is TRBV20-1 and J is TRBJ2-7, with D possibly TRBD2 on 6 matching bases. Germline V lookup: CDR1 DFQATT, CDR2 SNEGSKA (reference sequence). CDR3 length: 10 residues. V lost 6 bases to trimming and J lost 7 bases, with 10 bases between them. The CDR3 region has the DNA TGCAGTGCGCAGGCGGGGGAGCAGTACTTC. It encodes CSAQAGEQYF.

V is TRBV7-9 and J is TRBJ2-5; D might be TRBD2 (7 bases). Germline V gene data show CDR1 as SEHNR and CDR2 as FQNEAQ (reference sequence). The CDR3 length is 15 residues. Trimming removed 1 base from V and 2 bases from J, with 11 bases in between. The CDR3 region is CASSLGGGLQETQYF. In nucleotides, the CDR3 is TGTGCCAGCAGCTTAGGGGGGGGGCTTCAAGAGACCCAGTACTTC.

This clone was detected only once. CDR3 region: CASSIGSLGDQPQHF. Written as DNA, the CDR3 is TGTGCCAGCAGTATCGGGAGCCTAGGGGATCAGCCCCAGCATTTT. This rearrangement joins TRBV5-5 to TRBJ1-5, with D possibly TRBD1 on 5 matching bases. The CDR3 extends over 15 amino acids. Germline CDR1 SGHKS, CDR2 YYEKEE (reference sequence). V was trimmed by 5 bases and J by 5 bases, leaving 17 bases between them.